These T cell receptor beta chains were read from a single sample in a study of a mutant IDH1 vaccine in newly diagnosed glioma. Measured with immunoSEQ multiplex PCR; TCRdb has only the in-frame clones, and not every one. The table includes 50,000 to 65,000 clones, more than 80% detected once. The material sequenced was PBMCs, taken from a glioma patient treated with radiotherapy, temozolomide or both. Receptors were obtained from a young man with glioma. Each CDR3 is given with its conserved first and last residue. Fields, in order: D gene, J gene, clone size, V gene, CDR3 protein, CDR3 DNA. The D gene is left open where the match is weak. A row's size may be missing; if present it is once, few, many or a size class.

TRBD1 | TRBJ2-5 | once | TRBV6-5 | CASSWAGTGAAETQYF | TGTGCCAGCAGTTGGGCCGGGACAGGGGCGGCAGAGACCCAGTACTTC
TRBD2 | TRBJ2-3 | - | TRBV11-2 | CASSFIGRDTDTQYF | TGTGCCAGCAGCTTCATCGGGAGGGACACAGATACGCAGTATTTT
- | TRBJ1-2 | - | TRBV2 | CASTEGTMATPGYTF | TGTGCCAGCACGGAGGGAACTATGGCTACACCTGGCTACACCTTC
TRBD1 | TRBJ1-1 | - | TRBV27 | CASRRAGQGPNTEAFF | TGTGCCAGCCGAAGAGCGGGACAGGGACCAAACACTGAAGCTTTCTTT
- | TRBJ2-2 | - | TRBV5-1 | CASSLYHGELFF | TGCGCCAGCAGCTTGTACCATGGGGAGCTGTTTTTT
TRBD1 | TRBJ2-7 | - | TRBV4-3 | CASSQVGQGASYEQYF | TGCGCCAGCAGCCAAGTAGGACAGGGGGCATCCTACGAGCAGTACTTC
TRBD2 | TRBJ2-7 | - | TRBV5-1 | CASSSSGAFYEQYF | TGCGCCAGCAGCAGTAGCGGGGCATTTTACGAGCAGTACTTC
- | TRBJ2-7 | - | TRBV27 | CASSLRWRTDEQYF | TGTGCCAGCAGTTTACGATGGAGAACTGACGAGCAGTACTTC
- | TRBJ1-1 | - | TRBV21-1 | CASRLGVATQFATIRTEAFF | TGTGCCAGCAGGTTGGGGGTAGCTACACAATTCGCCACAATTCGCACTGAAGCTTTCTTT
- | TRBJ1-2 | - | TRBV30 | CAWSSERSLYGYTF | TGTGCCTGGAGTTCGGAACGGTCACTTTATGGCTACACCTTC
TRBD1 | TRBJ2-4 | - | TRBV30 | CAWSKGQGAKNIQYF | TGTGCCTGGAGTAAGGGACAGGGGGCCAAAAACATTCAGTACTTC
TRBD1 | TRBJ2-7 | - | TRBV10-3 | CATRDRAGNEQYF | TGTGCCACCAGGGACAGGGCTGGCAACGAGCAGTACTTC
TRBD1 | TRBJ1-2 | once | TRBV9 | CASSAGLDRVNYGYTF | TGTGCCAGCAGCGCAGGCCTCGACAGGGTTAACTATGGCTACACCTTC
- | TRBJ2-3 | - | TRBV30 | CAWSGSGIGGDTQYF | TGTGCCTGGAGTGGGAGTGGTATCGGGGGAGATACGCAGTATTTT
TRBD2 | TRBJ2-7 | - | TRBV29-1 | CSVGRLAGYTSYEQYF | TGCAGCGTTGGAAGGCTAGCGGGCTATACTTCCTACGAGCAGTACTTC
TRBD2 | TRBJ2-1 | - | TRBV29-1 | CSVAGLAGELTYNEQFF | TGCAGCGTTGCGGGACTAGCGGGAGAACTTACCTACAATGAGCAGTTCTTC
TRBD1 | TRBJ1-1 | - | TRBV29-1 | CSVKGQGGGSTEAFF | TGCAGCGTTAAAGGACAGGGCGGGGGAAGCACTGAAGCTTTCTTT
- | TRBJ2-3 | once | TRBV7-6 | CASSLGFGGATDTQYF | TGTGCCAGCAGCTTAGGTTTCGGCGGGGCCACAGATACGCAGTATTTT
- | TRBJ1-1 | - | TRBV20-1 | CSASWGMDAFF | TGCAGTGCTAGTTGGGGAATGGACGCTTTCTTT
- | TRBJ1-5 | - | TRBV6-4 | CASTPRGVVVQPQHF | TGTGCCAGCACCCCGAGGGGGGTTGTGGTCCAGCCCCAGCATTTT
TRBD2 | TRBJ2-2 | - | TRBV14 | CASSLRTSAGELFF | TGTGCCAGCAGCCTTAGGACTAGCGCCGGGGAGCTGTTTTTT
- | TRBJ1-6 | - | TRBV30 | CAWSVGVGNSPLHF | TGTGCCTGGAGTGTTGGGGTAGGGAATTCACCCCTCCACTTT
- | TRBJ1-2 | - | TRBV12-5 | CASGLVRTYGYTF | TGTGCTAGTGGTTTGGTGCGAACTTATGGCTACACCTTC
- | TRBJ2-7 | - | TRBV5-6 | CASSPGGGREQYF | TGTGCCAGCAGCCCAGGGGGGGGCCGCGAGCAGTACTTC
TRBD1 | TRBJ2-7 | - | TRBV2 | CASNGDSSYEQYF | TGTGCCAGCAACGGGGACAGCTCCTACGAGCAGTACTTC
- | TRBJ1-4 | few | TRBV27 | CASRQRRETNEKLFF | TGTGCCAGCAGACAAAGGAGGGAAACTAATGAAAAACTGTTTTTT
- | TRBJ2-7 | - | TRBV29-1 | CSVSGRFAYEQYF | TGCAGCGTTTCCGGAAGGTTCGCCTACGAGCAGTACTTC
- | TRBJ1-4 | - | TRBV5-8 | CASSLDGEKLFF | TGTGCCAGCAGCTTGGATGGTGAAAAACTGTTTTTT
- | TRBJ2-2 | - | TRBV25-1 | CASSDSGTLTGELFF | TGTGCCAGCAGTGATTCCGGGACTCTAACCGGGGAGCTGTTTTTT
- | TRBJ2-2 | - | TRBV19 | CASSSPGRTGELFF | TGTGCCAGTAGTTCCCCAGGGAGGACCGGGGAGCTGTTTTTT
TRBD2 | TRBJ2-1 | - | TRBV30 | CAFSRRGYLNEQFF | TGTGCCTTCTCTAGGCGGGGGTATCTCAATGAGCAGTTCTTC
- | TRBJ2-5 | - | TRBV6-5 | CASSYSIPAAQETQYF | TGTGCCAGCAGTTACTCGATCCCAGCCGCACAAGAGACCCAGTACTTC
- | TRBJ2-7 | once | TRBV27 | CASSFTAEVYEQYF | TGTGCCAGCAGTTTCACAGCGGAGGTCTACGAGCAGTACTTC
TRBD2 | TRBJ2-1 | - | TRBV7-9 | CASSPGTSGYYNEQFF | TGTGCCAGCAGCCCTGGGACTAGCGGATACTACAATGAGCAGTTCTTC
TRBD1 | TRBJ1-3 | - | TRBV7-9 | CASSRTGGPGNTIYF | TGTGCCAGCAGCCGGACAGGGGGTCCCGGAAACACCATATATTTT
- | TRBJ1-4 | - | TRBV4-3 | CASSQGRGGHNEKLFF | TGCGCCAGCAGCCAAGGCCGGGGCGGACATAATGAAAAACTGTTTTTT
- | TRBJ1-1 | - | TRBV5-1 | CASSPPSGEGTEAFF | TGCGCCAGCAGCCCACCCTCCGGGGAGGGCACTGAAGCTTTCTTT
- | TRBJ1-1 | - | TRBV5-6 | CASLGSGAGVAAFF | TGTGCCAGCTTAGGTTCAGGGGCTGGGGTAGCGGCTTTCTTT
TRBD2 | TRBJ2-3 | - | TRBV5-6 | CASSLAGTSGTSTDTQYF | TGTGCCAGCAGCTTGGCGGGGACTAGCGGGACGAGCACAGATACGCAGTATTTT
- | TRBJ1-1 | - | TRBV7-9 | CASSLRGPRGNTEAFF | TGTGCCAGCAGCTTGAGGGGCCCCCGCGGGAACACTGAAGCTTTCTTT
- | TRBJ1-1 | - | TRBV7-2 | CASSLTGNTEAFF | TGTGCCAGCAGCTTAACGGGGAACACTGAAGCTTTCTTT
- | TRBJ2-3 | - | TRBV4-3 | CASSQSRARGFTDTQYF | TGCGCCAGCAGCCAAAGTCGGGCCCGCGGCTTCACAGATACGCAGTATTTT
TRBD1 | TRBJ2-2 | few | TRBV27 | CASRPGTANTGELFF | TGTGCCAGCAGACCCGGGACAGCGAACACCGGGGAGCTGTTTTTT
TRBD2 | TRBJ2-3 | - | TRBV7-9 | CASRKSLAGGLDTQYF | TGTGCCAGCAGAAAAAGCCTAGCGGGAGGGCTGGATACGCAGTATTTT
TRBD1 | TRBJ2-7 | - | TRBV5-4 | CASSAAGQGFNEQYF | TGTGCCAGCAGCGCCGCGGGACAGGGTTTCAACGAGCAGTACTTC
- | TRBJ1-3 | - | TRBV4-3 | CASSQDLRGTIYF | TGCGCCAGCAGCCAAGATTTGAGGGGCACCATATATTTT
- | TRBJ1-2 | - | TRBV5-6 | CASSLGVVRGQVNYGYTF | TGTGCCAGCAGCTTGGGGGTTGTACGGGGCCAGGTCAACTATGGCTACACCTTC
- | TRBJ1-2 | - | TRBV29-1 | CSVAIRREQNYGYTF | TGCAGCGTTGCTATCCGGCGGGAACAGAACTATGGCTACACCTTC
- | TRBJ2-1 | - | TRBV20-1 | CSAKLPGVQFF | TGCAGTGCTAAGCTTCCGGGCGTCCAGTTCTTC
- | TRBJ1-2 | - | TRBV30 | CAWGQTLIDGYTF | TGTGCCTGGGGACAGACGTTGATCGATGGCTACACCTTC
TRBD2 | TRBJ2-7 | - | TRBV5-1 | CASSLAGTRQTYEQYF | TGCGCCAGCAGCTTGGCCGGGACTAGACAGACCTACGAGCAGTACTTC
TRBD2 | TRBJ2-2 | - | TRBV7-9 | CASRRSSGSWTGELFF | TGTGCCAGCAGGCGCTCTAGCGGGAGTTGGACCGGGGAGCTGTTTTTT
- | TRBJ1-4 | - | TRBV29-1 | CSAGPRGAGEKLFF | TGCAGCGCTGGTCCTCGGGGGGCAGGAGAAAAACTGTTTTTT